This TCR beta chain came from a study of T cell repertoires in cytomegalovirus infection. Across the whole study: Both CMV infection and a matching HLA type were indicated by public TCR beta signatures.

With 5 bases clipped from V and 2 bases from J, the junction kept 2 bases outside the gene matches. CDR1 LNHDA and CDR2 SQIVND come from the germline V gene (reference sequence). The CDR3 is 15 amino acids. TCRdb processed the reads anew with MiXCR; each CDR3 protein has one entry. The sample consists of roughly 730,000 distinct CDR3 sequences, approximately 33% of them appearing once. A note on this clonotype: Its antigen is undetermined.

The J gene is TRBJ2-2, the V gene TRBV19; 10 bases line up with TRBD2. The receptor's source is a human donor in good health (CMV status not recorded). Some clones in this sample may be carry-over from other donors' samples. Material: cultured PBMCs, obtained from culture after CMV antigen stimulation. CDR3 region: CASSGLAANTGELFF. For the CDR3, the DNA is TGTGCCAGTAGTGGACTAGCGGCTAACACCGGGGAGCTGTTTTTT.